This T cell receptor (beta chain) came from a study of blood T cells in healthy people across ages. Overall study findings and caveats: Strong correlation was found linking TCR beta diversity to naive T cell percentage. Age advanced and TCR beta diversity per million T cells fell, roughly linearly.

On this clonotype: Its specificity is unknown.

Primers used in a second PCR of roughly 6 to 11 cycles were a sample-barcoded 5' primer and a J-beta primer mix. A tag from a template-switch adaptor with 12 random nucleotides marked each cDNA molecule. MiXCR, applied by TCRdb to the 5' RACE reads, yields one record per CDR3 protein. The data contain around 690,000 distinct CDR3 sequences, under 70% of them seen just once; the ten biggest clones take up roughly 34%. Germline V gives CDR1 SGDLS, CDR2 YYNGEE. The V end lost 0 bases, the J end lost 3 bases, and 12 bases lay between the germline ends. The CDR3 extends over 16 amino acids. The clonotype originates from a man aged 60-69 years in good health. The chain is built from TRBV9 and TRBJ2-2, with D maybe TRBD2 (7 bases). The sample comprised blood. The CDR3: CASSVVGGAYTGELFF. CDR3 nucleotide sequence: TGTGCCAGCAGCGTAGTTGGGGGGGCCTACACCGGGGAGCTGTTTTTT.